A single sample gave rise to the 18 T cell receptor beta chains below, sequenced in a study of Ad26.COV2.S vaccination and SARS-CoV-2 variants. Assay: immunoSEQ multiplex PCR; the TCRdb copy retains only in-frame clones and omits some. Of some 300,000 clones listed, around 83% are singletons. Described treatment: roughly 19 received Ad26.COV2.S at low or high dose, single or two shots; about 5 received placebo; per-sample allocation not given. The investigators took samples on day 63 after the first vaccine or placebo injection. The source was peripheral blood, collected in a trial of Ad26.COV2.S vaccine versus placebo. The source is a person between 18 and 65 years old who received the Ad26.COV2.S COVID-19 vaccine or a placebo.

The J gene is TRBJ1-4, the V gene TRBV3-1 (or the pseudogene TRBV3-2), with a possible D match to TRBD1 (5 bases). Trimming stripped 4 bases from V and 4 bases from J, with 10 bases between. Germline V gene lookup returns CDR1 LGHDT and CDR2 YNNKEL (reference sequence). This CDR3 contains 14 residues. Written as DNA, the CDR3 is TGTGCCAGCAGCCTTCGGGGGATTAATGAAAAACTGTTTTTT. It yields the protein CASSLRGINEKLFF.

The genes are TRBV29-1 and TRBJ1-1; no definite D call. V lost 1 base and J 8 bases, leaving 5 bases between the germline ends. This CDR3 spans 10 amino acids. Germline V CDR1 and CDR2: SQVTM, ANQGSEA. CDR3 sequence (DNA): TGCAGCGTTGAAGCCACAGAAGCTTTCTTT. Residues: CSVEATEAFF.

This clone has only one observation. The genes are TRBV7-2 and TRBJ1-4, with D possibly being TRBD1 (6 bases). The CDR3 consists of 15 residues. Germline V gives CDR1 SGHTA, CDR2 FQGNSA. Trimming removed 5 bases at V and 8 bases at J, with 18 bases between. Written as DNA, the CDR3 is TGTGCCAGCAGCATAAAACAGGGAGCTGAAGAAAAACTGTTTTTT. Encoded protein: CASSIKQGAEEKLFF.

The chain employs TRBV7-8 and TRBJ2-7; tentatively, D is TRBD2 (5 bases). From germline, CDR1 is SGHVS and CDR2 FQNEAQ. The CDR3 has 14 residues. With 1 base removed from V and 7 bases from J, the gap between germline ends came to 14 bases. The CDR3 sequence: CASSLGDREGEQYF. In DNA form, the CDR3 reads TGTGCCAGCAGCTTAGGCGACCGAGAGGGTGAGCAGTACTTC.

This clone was observed once. The genes are TRBV12-3 or TRBV12-4 and TRBJ1-1; 8 bases align to TRBD1. The CDR3 spans 13 residues. V was clipped by 6 bases and J by 4 bases; unmatched bases: 4. The CDR3 bases are TGTGCCAGCAGGAATACAGGGGGCACTGAAGCTTTCTTT. Its translation is CASRNTGGTEAFF.

This chain connects TRBV7-8 to TRBJ2-3; D unresolved. Germline loops: CDR1 SGHVS, CDR2 FQNEAQ. The CDR3 is made up of 12 amino acids. V dropped 5 bases and J dropped 2 bases, with 5 bases sitting between them. The CDR3 here is CASSPFTDTQYF. The CDR3 bases are TGTGCCAGCAGCCCCTTCACAGATACGCAGTATTTT.

The chain couples TRBV30 to TRBJ1-3; no firm D call. This CDR3 spans 13 amino acids. Germline CDR1 reads GTSNPN; CDR2 reads SVGIG (reference sequence). V gave up 5 bases and J gave up 3 bases, with 11 bases separating them. The CDR3 bases are TGTGCCTGGTCACATCTGGGTGGAAACACCATATATTTT. Protein sequence: CAWSHLGGNTIYF.

The chain recombines TRBV10-1 with TRBJ2-7; weak D call: TRBD2 (7 bases). The CDR3 contains 14 residues. V lost 3 bases to trimming and J lost 5 bases, with 14 bases between them. The germline CDR1 and CDR2 sequences are WNHNN and SYGVQD (reference sequence). This CDR3 reads CASSDAGAIHEQYF. In DNA form, the CDR3 reads TGCGCCAGCAGTGATGCGGGGGCTATCCACGAGCAGTACTTC.

The chain carries TRBV7-8 and TRBJ1-6, with D unresolved. The CDR3 runs 15 residues. Looked up from germline, CDR1 is SGHVS and CDR2 is FQNEAQ. The V gene lost 5 bases and the J gene lost 8 bases, with 16 bases spanning the gap. CDR3 DNA: TGTGCCAGCAGCCGCCCGGGGAAGGGCTATTCACCCCTCCACTTT. Protein product: CASSRPGKGYSPLHF.

The gene calls are TRBV6-2 or TRBV6-3 and TRBJ2-2; TRBD2 might be the D (6 bases). Germline CDR1 MNHEY, CDR2 SVGEGT. This CDR3 comprises 16 residues. Trimming removed 2 bases from V and 6 bases from J, with 16 bases in between. DNA of the CDR3: TGTGCCAGCAGTTACGGGCAGGGAGGACGAGCCGGGGAGCTGTTTTTT. Its protein is CASSYGQGGRAGELFF.

The chain recombines TRBV2 with TRBJ1-1; D unclear. The germline CDR1 and CDR2 sequences are SNHLY and FYNNEI. V lost 3 bases and J lost 2, with 10 bases in between. The CDR3 totals 14 residues. The CDR3 DNA follows: TGTGCCAGCAGTGATCAATTCGTAAACACTGAAGCTTTCTTT. Translating it yields CASSDQFVNTEAFF.

This clone came up a few times. V is TRBV12-5 and J is TRBJ1-5; maybe TRBD1 (6 bases). V gave up 2 bases and J gave up 4 bases, with 18 bases separating them. The V gene's germline CDR1 is LGHNT and CDR2 FRNRAP. The CDR3 covers 17 residues. The CDR3 nucleotides read TGTGCTAGTGGTTTGACTGACACAGGGTATAGAAATCAGCCCCAGCATTTT. Encoded protein: CASGLTDTGYRNQPQHF. Together with reference TRBV12-5 and TRBJ1-5, the CDR3 gives the full variable domain: DARVTQTPRHKVTEMGQEVTMRCQPILGHNTVFWYRQTMMQGLELLAYFRNRAPLDDSGMPKDRFSAEMPDATLATLKIQPSEPRDSAVYFCASGLTDTGYRNQPQHFGDGTRLSIL.

The rearrangement uses TRBV19 and TRBJ2-5; D possibly corresponds to TRBD2 (6 bases). Germline CDR1 is LNHDA and CDR2 is SQIVND (reference sequence). The CDR3 is 14 residues long. Between the trimmed V and J ends, which lost 4 bases and 5 bases, there was a span of 14 bases. The CDR3 here is CASSNGGRGETQYF. The CDR3 coding sequence is TGTGCCAGTAGTAACGGGGGAAGAGGGGAGACCCAGTACTTC.

Comment on this clone: Other DNA sequences in this sample translate to the same CDR3. The V call is TRBV18, the J call TRBJ1-6; the match to TRBD1 covers 7 bases. With V trimmed by 3 bases and J by 0 bases, 2 bases remained unmatched. The length of the CDR3 is 16 residues. CDR1 and CDR2 (germline): KGHSH, LQKENI. The CDR3 protein is CASSPTGSSYNSPLHF. The CDR3 coding sequence is TGTGCCAGCTCACCGACAGGGAGCTCCTATAATTCACCCCTCCACTTT.

The V gene is TRBV6-2 or TRBV6-3, the J gene TRBJ2-7; the match to TRBD1 covers 7 bases. The CDR3 runs to 16 residues. Germline V gene sequence: CDR1 MNHEY, CDR2 SVGEGT. Germline trimming cut 4 bases from V and 1 base from J; bases unmatched to any gene: 10. The CDR3 reads CASSWAGGARSYEQYF. CDR3 bases: TGTGCCAGCAGTTGGGCAGGGGGTGCCCGGTCCTACGAGCAGTACTTC.

The J gene is TRBJ1-2, the V gene TRBV6-4, with D possibly being TRBD1 (5 bases). The ends were cut back, 6 bases at V and 6 bases at J, with 17 bases in the middle. CDR3 length: 14 residues. Germline loops: CDR1 MRHNA, CDR2 SNTAGT. In nucleotides, the CDR3 is TGTGCCAGCAGCCCTTTCAGAGGGACGAATGGCTACACCTTC. Translated: CASSPFRGTNGYTF.

In this sample, this clone turned up once. The chain couples TRBV9 to TRBJ2-7; 8 nucleotides line up with TRBD1. The V gene end was trimmed by 1 base and the J gene end by 0 bases; junction bases not matched to a gene: 6. In germline, CDR1 is SGDLS, CDR2 YYNGEE. The CDR3 length is 16 residues. In nucleotides, the CDR3 is TGTGCCAGCAGCGTACGTGACAGGGGAGGCTCCTACGAGCAGTACTTC. Its protein product is CASSVRDRGGSYEQYF.

The gene calls are TRBV11-3 and TRBJ2-3; D possibly corresponds to TRBD2 (5 bases). The CDR3 totals 15 residues. Trimming shortened V by 4 bases and J by 5 bases, and 16 bases separated the two germline ends. Looked up from germline, CDR1 is SGHNT and CDR2 is YENEEA. The CDR3 sequence is CASSSSGSTLDTQYF. The CDR3 DNA reads TGTGCCAGCAGCTCCTCGGGGAGCACTTTAGATACGCAGTATTTT.